The present entry profiles one T cell receptor beta chain with its context. One end of the junction is discordant with germline, which a read error may explain. These data are taken from a study of shared clonotypes between healthy human individuals. The CDR3 runs 12 residues. Germline loops: CDR1 SGHAT, CDR2 FQNNGV. Naive CD8 cells lacked CD45RO and underwent positive selection for CCR7, leaving out terminally differentiated effector memory CD45RA+ cells. Using immunoSEQ multiplex PCR, the repertoire was profiled, and TCRdb retains in-frame clones only, with some absent. Altogether over 2,000,000 clones are present, about 94% being singletons, with the ten largest covering around 1.7%.

Sequenced sample: naive CD8+ T cells from PBMCs. The V call is TRBV11-2, the J call TRBJ2-1; no firm D call. The clonotype comes from a man younger than 35 in good health. Some clones in this sample may be carry-over from other donors' samples. The DNA for the CDR3 is TGTGCCAGCAGCTTAGGTCTGAATGCGCAGTTCTTC. Amino acid sequence: CASSLGLNAQFF.